The text below deals with one TCR beta chain. It was during active infection that Seattle patients were enrolled and then longitudinally followed. The assay was immunoSEQ multiplex PCR, and TCRdb's table has in-frame clones only and misses some. The table lists 180,000 or so clones, approximately 83% of them singletons. The sample is drawn from a study of blood T cell repertoires in COVID-19. Study-level information: Both acute and convalescent COVID-19 samples were obtained from the United States, Italy and Spain.

This CDR3 has 14 residues. In germline, CDR1 is SGHTA, CDR2 FQGNSA. V shed 5 bases and J shed 5 bases, with 12 bases lying between them. The sample was peripheral blood. The rearrangement links TRBV7-2 to TRBJ2-2; tentatively, D is TRBD1 (6 bases). This clonotype was sampled from a woman between 40 and 55 years old with COVID-19, enrolled during active disease. CDR3 sequence (DNA): TGTGCCAGCAGCATACAGGGTAGTACCGGGGAGCTGTTTTTT. Translation: CASSIQGSTGELFF. Variable domain in full (rest from reference TRBV7-2 and TRBJ2-2): GAGVSQSPSNKVTEKGKDVELRCDPISGHTALYWYRQSLGQGLEFLIYFQGNSAPDKSGLPSDRFSAERTGGSVSTLTIQRTQQEDSAVYLCASSIQGSTGELFFGEGSRLTVL.